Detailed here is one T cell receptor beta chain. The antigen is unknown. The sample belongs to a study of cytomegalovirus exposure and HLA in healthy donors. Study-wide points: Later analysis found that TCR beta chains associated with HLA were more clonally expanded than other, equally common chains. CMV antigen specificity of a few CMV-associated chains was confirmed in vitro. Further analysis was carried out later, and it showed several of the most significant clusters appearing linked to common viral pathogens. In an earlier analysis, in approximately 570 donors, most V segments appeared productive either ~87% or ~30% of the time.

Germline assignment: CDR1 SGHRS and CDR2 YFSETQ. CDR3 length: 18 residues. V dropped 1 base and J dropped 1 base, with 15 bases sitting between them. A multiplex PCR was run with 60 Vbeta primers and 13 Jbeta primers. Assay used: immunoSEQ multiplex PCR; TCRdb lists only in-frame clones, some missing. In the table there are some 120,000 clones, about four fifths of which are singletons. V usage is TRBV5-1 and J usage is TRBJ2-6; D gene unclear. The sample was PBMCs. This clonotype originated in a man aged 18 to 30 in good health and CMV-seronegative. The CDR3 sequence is CASSLSSAIRSGANVLTF. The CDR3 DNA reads TGCGCCAGCAGCTTGAGCAGCGCCATAAGATCTGGGGCCAACGTCCTGACTTTC.